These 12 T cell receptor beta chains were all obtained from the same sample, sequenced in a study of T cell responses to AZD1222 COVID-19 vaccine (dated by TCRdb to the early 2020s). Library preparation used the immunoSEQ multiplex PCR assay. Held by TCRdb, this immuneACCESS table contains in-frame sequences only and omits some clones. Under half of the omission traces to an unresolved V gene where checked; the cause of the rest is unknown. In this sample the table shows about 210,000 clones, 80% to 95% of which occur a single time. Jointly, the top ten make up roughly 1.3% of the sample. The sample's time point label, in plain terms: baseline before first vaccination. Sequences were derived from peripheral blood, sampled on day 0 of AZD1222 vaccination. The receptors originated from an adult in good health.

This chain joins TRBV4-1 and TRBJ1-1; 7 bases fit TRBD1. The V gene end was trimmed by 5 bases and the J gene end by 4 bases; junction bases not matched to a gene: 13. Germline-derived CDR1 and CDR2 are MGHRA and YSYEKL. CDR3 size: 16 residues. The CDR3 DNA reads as TGCGCCAGCAGCGAACCCGGGACAGCTGCCCTCACTGAAGCTTTCTTT. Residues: CASSEPGTAALTEAFF.

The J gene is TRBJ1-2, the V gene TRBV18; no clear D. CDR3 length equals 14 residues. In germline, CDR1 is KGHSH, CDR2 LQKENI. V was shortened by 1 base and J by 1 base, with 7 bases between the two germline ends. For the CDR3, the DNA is TGTGCCAGCTCACCACGGGCAGATAACTATGGCTACACCTTC. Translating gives CASSPRADNYGYTF.

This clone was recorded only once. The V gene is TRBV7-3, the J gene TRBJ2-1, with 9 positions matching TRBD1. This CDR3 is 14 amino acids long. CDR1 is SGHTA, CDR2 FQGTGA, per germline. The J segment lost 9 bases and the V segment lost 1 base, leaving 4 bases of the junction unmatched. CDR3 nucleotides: TGTGCCAGCAGCTTAAGAGGGGACAGGGCTGAGCAGTTCTTC. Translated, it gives CASSLRGDRAEQFF.

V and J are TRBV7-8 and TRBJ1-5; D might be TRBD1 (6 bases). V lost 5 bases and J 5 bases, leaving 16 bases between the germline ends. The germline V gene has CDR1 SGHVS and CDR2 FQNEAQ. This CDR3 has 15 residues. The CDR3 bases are TGTGCCAGCAGCCCGTGGACAGCAAATGATCAGCCCCAGCATTTT. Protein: CASSPWTANDQPQHF.

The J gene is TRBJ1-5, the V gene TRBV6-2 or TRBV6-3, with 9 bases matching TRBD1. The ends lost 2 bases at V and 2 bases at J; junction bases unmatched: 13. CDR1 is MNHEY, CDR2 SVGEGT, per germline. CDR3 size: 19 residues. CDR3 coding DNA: TGTGCCAGCAGTTACGCTCGTAGGACAGGGGTGAGGGGCAATCAGCCCCAGCATTTT. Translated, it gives CASSYARRTGVRGNQPQHF.

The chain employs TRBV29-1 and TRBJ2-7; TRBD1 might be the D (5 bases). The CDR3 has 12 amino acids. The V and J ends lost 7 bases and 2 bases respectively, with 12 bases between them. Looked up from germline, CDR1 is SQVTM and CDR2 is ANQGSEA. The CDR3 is CSAGHTTYEQYF. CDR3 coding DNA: TGCAGCGCCGGACATACGACCTACGAGCAGTACTTC.

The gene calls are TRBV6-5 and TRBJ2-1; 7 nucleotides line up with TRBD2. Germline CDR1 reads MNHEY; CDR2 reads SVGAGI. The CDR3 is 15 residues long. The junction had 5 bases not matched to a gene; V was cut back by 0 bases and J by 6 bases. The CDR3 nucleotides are TGTGCCAGCAGTTACTCCGGCCGCGGGAGCAATGAGCAGTTCTTC. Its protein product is CASSYSGRGSNEQFF.

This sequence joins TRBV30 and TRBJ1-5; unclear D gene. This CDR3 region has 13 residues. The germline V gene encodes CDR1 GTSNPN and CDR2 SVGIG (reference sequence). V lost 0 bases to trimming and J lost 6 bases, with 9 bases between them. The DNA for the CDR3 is TGTGCCTGGAGTGTTGGAGGAGTTCAGCCCCAGCATTTT. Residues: CAWSVGGVQPQHF.

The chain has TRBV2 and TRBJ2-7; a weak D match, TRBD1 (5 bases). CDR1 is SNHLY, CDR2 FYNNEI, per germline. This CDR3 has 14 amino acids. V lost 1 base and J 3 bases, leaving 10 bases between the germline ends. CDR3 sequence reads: CASSEGGRLYEQYF. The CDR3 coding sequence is TGTGCCAGCAGTGAAGGGGGCCGACTCTACGAGCAGTACTTC.

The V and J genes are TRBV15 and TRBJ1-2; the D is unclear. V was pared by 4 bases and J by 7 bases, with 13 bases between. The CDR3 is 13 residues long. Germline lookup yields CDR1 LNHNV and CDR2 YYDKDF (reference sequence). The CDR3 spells CATSKRERVGYTF. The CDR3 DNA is TGTGCCACCAGCAAACGGGAGAGGGTTGGCTACACCTTC.

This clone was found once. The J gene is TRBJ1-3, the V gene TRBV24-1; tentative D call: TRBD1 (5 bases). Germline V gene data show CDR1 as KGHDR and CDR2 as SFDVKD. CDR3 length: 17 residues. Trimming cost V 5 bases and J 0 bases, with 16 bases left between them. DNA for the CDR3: TGTGCCACCAGTGGCTACCGCAGGGAAGACTCTGGAAACACCATATATTTT. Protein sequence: CATSGYRREDSGNTIYF.

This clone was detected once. The CDR3 sequence: CASSLKGQGMETQYF. The CDR3 bases are TGTGCCAGCAGCCTCAAGGGGCAAGGAATGGAGACCCAGTACTTC. V usage is TRBV5-4 and J usage is TRBJ2-5; tentative D call: TRBD1 (5 bases). The CDR3 extends over 15 amino acids. Germline V lookup: CDR1 SGHNT, CDR2 YYREEE (reference sequence). The V and J ends lost 4 bases and 5 bases respectively, with 18 bases between them.